The 25 T cell receptor beta chains reported below all come from one sample, sequenced in a study of regulatory T cells in long-lasting Graves disease. Documented time point: newly diagnosed GD, antithyroid drugs for less than 3 months. RNA extracted from PBMCs served as the sequencing template. Combining iRepertoire HTBI primers with Arm-PCR of CDR3 regions, the authors built TCR beta libraries. TCRdb analysed the multiplex PCR reads with MiXCR anew, one entry per CDR3 protein. The sample contains a few hundred thousand distinct CDR3 sequences, 15% to 20% of which appear only once. The same sample was also used in a study of T cells in Graves' hyperthyroidism and ophthalmopathy.

This sample comprised peripheral blood mononuclear cells (PBMCs), obtained at new diagnosis, from a patient treated with antithyroid drugs. The receptors shown here come from a woman between 18 and 30 years old with Graves disease.

This clonotype was seen at least ten times. CDR3 nucleotide sequence: TGTGCCAGCTCCAGCTCTACACGCCTGGCCCCTGAAGCTTTCTTT. Amino acids: CASSSSTRLAPEAFF. This chain uses TRBV18 with TRBJ1-1; no reliable D call. This CDR3 contains 15 residues. The germline gives CDR1 KGHSH, CDR2 LQKENI. Trimming left V 6 bases short and J 6 bases short, with 20 bases between.

The chain links TRBV3-1 to TRBJ1-3, with D possibly matching TRBD1 (5 bases). This CDR3 is built from 15 residues. Deletions cut 0 bases from V and 8 bases from J, with 14 bases between. Germline lookup yields CDR1 LGHDT and CDR2 YNNKEL (reference sequence). The CDR3 region is CASSQDLLAGHTIYF. DNA of the CDR3: TGTGCCAGCAGCCAAGACCTATTGGCAGGGCACACCATATATTTT.

The genes are TRBV5-6 and TRBJ1-5, with D unresolved. Germline lookup yields CDR1 SGHDT and CDR2 YYEEEE. The CDR3 is 14 residues long. V was clipped by 0 bases and J by 6 bases, with 10 bases between them. The CDR3 bases are TGTGCCAGCAGCTTGGCTGGGGAGCGTCAGCCCCAGCATTTT. This encodes CASSLAGERQPQHF.

In the case of this clonotype: A much larger clone is a single base away; this may be a read error. V is TRBV18 and J is TRBJ2-7, with D perhaps matching TRBD2 (6 bases). Germline CDR1 reads KGHSH; CDR2 reads LQKENI. The CDR3 covers 13 residues. The CDR3 protein is CVSSPLASYEQYF. Written as DNA, the CDR3 is TGTGTCAGCTCACCACTAGCTTCGTACGAGCAGTACTTC.

The V call is TRBV4-1, the J call TRBJ1-2; D is perhaps TRBD1 (6 bases). The CDR3 consists of 16 residues. Germline V gene lookup returns CDR1 MGHRA and CDR2 YSYEKL. Trimming stripped 3 bases from V and 2 bases from J, with 16 bases between. The CDR3 DNA sequence: TGCGCCAGCAGCCAGAAAACAGGGATAGGGAACTATGGCTACACCTTC. The encoded protein is CASSQKTGIGNYGYTF.

This clonotype has at least ten counts. The gene calls are TRBV28 and TRBJ1-5; the D gene is possibly TRBD1 (5 bases). The V end lost 4 bases, the J end lost 2 bases, and 18 bases lay between the germline ends. Germline values: CDR1 MDHEN, CDR2 SYDVKM. The length of the CDR3 is 17 residues. The CDR3 nucleotides read TGTGCCAGCAGTTGGGGCGTGAGGGGTAAACGCAATCAGCCCCAGCATTTT. Translated, it gives CASSWGVRGKRNQPQHF.

This clonotype was counted between two and nine times. The chain has TRBV30 and TRBJ2-1, with D possibly being TRBD2 (5 bases). CDR3 length: 15 amino acids. V dropped 0 bases and J dropped 1 base, with 10 bases sitting between them. CDR1 and CDR2 from the germline V gene are GTSNPN and SVGIG (reference sequence). The CDR3 region has the DNA TGTGCCTGGAGTGTATTCCGGGATTCCTACAATGAGCAGTTCTTC. Translation: CAWSVFRDSYNEQFF. The full variable domain, its missing parts supplied by reference TRBV30 and TRBJ2-1, is SQTIHQWPATLVQPVGSPLSLECTVEGTSNPNLYWYRQAAGRGLQLLFYSVGIGQISSEVPQNLSASRPQDRQFILSSKKLLLSDSGFYLCAWSVFRDSYNEQFFGPGTRLTVL.

This clonotype was seen many times. V and J are TRBV11-2 and TRBJ2-2, with 10 bases that match TRBD2. This CDR3 region has 17 residues. Germline assignment: CDR1 SGHAT and CDR2 FQNNGV. With V trimmed by 4 bases and J by 0 bases, 5 bases remained unmatched. The CDR3 nucleotides read TGTGCCAGCAGCTCCCCTAGCGGGAGAACGAACACCGGGGAGCTGTTTTTT. This gives the protein CASSSPSGRTNTGELFF.

This chain uses TRBV9 with TRBJ2-7, with TRBD1 as a possible D gene (6 bases). Germline CDR1 reads SGDLS; CDR2 reads YYNGEE. V was cut by 2 bases and J by 1 base, with 10 bases left in between. This CDR3 spans 14 amino acids. CDR3 sequence reads: CASSVMDRSYEQYF. For the CDR3, the DNA is TGTGCCAGCAGCGTTATGGACAGATCCTACGAGCAGTACTTC.

This clonotype was seen ten or more times. The V call is TRBV24-1, the J call TRBJ2-3, with 8 bases lining up with TRBD2. Losses at the gene ends were 1 base for V and 3 bases for J; bases not matched to a gene: 8. The germline CDR1 and CDR2 sequences are KGHDR and SFDVKD. CDR3 length equals 17 residues. In DNA form, the CDR3 reads TGTGCCACCAGTGATTTCGGCGGGAGGCCCGAGACAGATACGCAGTATTTT. This codes for CATSDFGGRPETDTQYF.

This clonotype was recorded many times. The J gene is TRBJ2-2, the V gene TRBV3-1; perhaps D is TRBD1 or TRBD2 (6 bases each). Germline CDR1 reads LGHDT; CDR2 reads YNNKEL (reference sequence). V lost 1 base, J lost 6 bases, and 15 bases lay in between. The CDR3 consists of 16 residues. As DNA, the CDR3 is TGTGCCAGCAGCCAAGGGGACACCCGCGGGGCCGGGGAGCTGTTTTTT. Translation gives CASSQGDTRGAGELFF.

This clonotype was picked up many times. The chain employs TRBV5-1 and TRBJ2-7; the D is unclear. V was cut by 4 bases and J by 4 bases, with 9 bases left in between. There are 12 residues in the CDR3. CDR1 SGHRS and CDR2 YFSETQ come from the germline V gene. CDR3 sequence: CASSPDRYEQYF. In DNA form, the CDR3 reads TGCGCCAGCAGCCCGGATAGGTACGAGCAGTACTTC.

This clonotype came up many times. The chain links TRBV7-9 to TRBJ2-7; D perhaps matches TRBD2 (5 bases). The CDR3 totals 15 residues. Trimming took 5 bases from V and 2 from J, leaving 16 bases between them. The germline V gene has CDR1 SEHNR and CDR2 FQNEAQ (reference sequence). The CDR3 region is CASSRAGGTTYEQYF. The CDR3, as DNA: TGTGCCAGCAGCAGAGCTGGAGGAACAACCTACGAGCAGTACTTC.

This clonotype was detected ten times or more. The rearrangement uses TRBV30 and TRBJ1-6; no reliable D call. Between the trimmed V and J ends, which lost 6 bases and 9 bases, there was a span of 12 bases. CDR1 is GTSNPN, CDR2 SVGIG, per germline (reference sequence). The CDR3 sequence is 12 residues long. The CDR3 DNA is TGTGCCTGCGCTTTTTCGTCTTCACCCCTCCACTTT. Translated, it gives CACAFSSSPLHF.

The CDR3, as DNA: TGTGCCAGCAGTGATTTTAGGAGAGTCCTGACTTTC. Protein sequence: CASSDFRRVLTF. V gene TRBV2 combines with J gene TRBJ2-6; no clear D. Trimming stripped 3 bases from V and 13 bases from J, with 10 bases between. Germline loops: CDR1 SNHLY, CDR2 FYNNEI. CDR3 length equals 12 residues.

In its sample, this clonotype was seen many times. The CDR3 bases are TGTGCCAGCAGCCGAGGCGATCCGGGACGGGGATCCTACGAGCAGTACTTC. Amino acid sequence: CASSRGDPGRGSYEQYF. The rearrangement uses TRBV7-8 and TRBJ2-7; D tentatively reads TRBD1 or TRBD2 (5 bases each). V gave up 5 bases and J gave up 1 base, with 21 bases separating them. The CDR3 covers 17 residues. Germline CDR1 reads SGHVS; CDR2 reads FQNEAQ.

The CDR3 DNA sequence: TGTGCCAGTAGAAGTCTTGACAGGGGCGAGCAGTACTTC. Translating it yields CASRSLDRGEQYF. V is TRBV19 and J is TRBJ2-7; TRBD1 aligns across 8 bases. Trimming took 6 bases from V and 6 from J; bases not matched to a gene: 7. CDR3 length: 13 amino acids. CDR1 LNHDA and CDR2 SQIVND come from the germline V gene (reference sequence).

Comment on this clonotype: Relative to the germline gene, one junction end is altered; a read error may explain this. The gene calls are TRBV7-3 and TRBJ2-3; TRBD1 is a possible D gene (8 bases). This CDR3 is 13 amino acids long. Germline values: CDR1 SGHTA, CDR2 FQGTGA. The CDR3 DNA reads TGTGCCAGCAGTACAGGGGGGGTAGATATGCAGTATTTT. Encoded protein: CASSTGGVDMQYF.

This clonotype was recorded at least ten times. The V and J genes are TRBV9 and TRBJ2-3; 7 nucleotides line up with TRBD1. V lost 5 bases, J lost 3 bases, and 9 bases stayed unmatched. Germline-derived CDR1 and CDR2 are SGDLS and YYNGEE. This CDR3 has 15 residues. DNA for the CDR3: TGTGCCAGCAGAGCCGGGACAGCTCGGACAGATACGCAGTATTTT. Protein product: CASRAGTARTDTQYF. The entire variable domain, with the rest obtained from reference TRBV9 and TRBJ2-3, is as follows: DSGVTQTPKHLITATGQRVTLRCSPRSGDLSVYWYQQSLDQGLQFLIQYYNGEERAKGNILERFSAQQFPDLHSELNLSSLELGDSALYFCASRAGTARTDTQYFGPGTRLTVL.

The chain combines TRBV3-1 with TRBJ2-3; TRBD2 matches at 9 bases. Losses at the gene ends were 0 bases for V and 6 bases for J; bases not matched to a gene: 4. Germline V gene data show CDR1 as LGHDT and CDR2 as YNNKEL (reference sequence). The CDR3 is 15 amino acids. CDR3 residues: CASSQDAGGRDTQYF. In DNA, the CDR3 is TGTGCCAGCAGCCAAGATGCGGGGGGGAGGGATACGCAGTATTTT.

This clonotype was detected many times. The V gene is TRBV20-1, the J gene TRBJ2-5; 10 bases agree with TRBD2. V was pared by 2 bases and J by 5 bases, with 11 bases of the junction left unmatched. This CDR3 region has 16 residues. The germline CDR1 and CDR2 sequences are DFQATT and SNEGSKA (reference sequence). CDR3 residues: CSARTPSGRAVETQYF. The CDR3 DNA reads TGCAGTGCTAGAACCCCCAGCGGGAGGGCCGTTGAGACCCAGTACTTC.

This clonotype was seen at least ten times. The chain employs TRBV28 and TRBJ2-1; no clear D. CDR1 MDHEN and CDR2 SYDVKM come from the germline V gene. The CDR3 has 16 residues. Between the trimmed V and J ends, which lost 5 bases and 3 bases, there was a span of 17 bases. The CDR3 protein is CASSPEFGLGYNEQFF. CDR3 bases: TGTGCCAGCAGTCCCGAATTTGGGCTAGGCTACAATGAGCAGTTCTTC. The full variable domain, its missing parts supplied by reference TRBV28 and TRBJ2-1, is DVKVTQSSRYLVKRTGEKVFLECVQDMDHENMFWYRQDPGLGLRLIYFSYDVKMKEKGDIPEGYSVSREKKERFSLILESASTNQTSMYLCASSPEFGLGYNEQFFGPGTRLTVL.

This chain links TRBV6-1 with TRBJ2-1; maybe TRBD2 (5 bases). V shed 8 bases and J shed 8 bases, with 7 bases lying between them. Looked up from germline, CDR1 is MNHNS and CDR2 is SASEGT. This CDR3 spans 10 amino acids. DNA for the CDR3: TGTGCCAGCGAGGGTGATGAGCAGTTCTTC. This encodes CASEGDEQFF.

The V gene is TRBV6-1, the J gene TRBJ2-7; weak D call: TRBD1 (5 bases). The CDR3 length is 14 residues. Germline V gene data show CDR1 as MNHNS and CDR2 as SASEGT. V lost 6 bases and J 6 bases, leaving 18 bases between the germline ends. CDR3 coding DNA: TGTGCCAGCAGCCCAGGGTCCCTTAGAGGCGAGCAGTACTTC. Its protein product is CASSPGSLRGEQYF.

Many counts were recorded for this clonotype. This rearrangement joins TRBV12-3 or TRBV12-4 to TRBJ2-1; 8 bases match TRBD2. The V and J ends lost 3 bases and 10 bases, in that order; junction bases with no gene match: 2. CDR3 length: 12 amino acids. CDR3 sequence: CASSFGGGEQFF. CDR3 nucleotides: TGTGCCAGCAGTTTCGGCGGGGGGGAGCAGTTCTTC.